This T cell receptor beta chain was sequenced for a study of STAT5B mutations in CD4+ large granular lymphocyte leukemia. Study findings and constraints: Compared with healthy controls (2/35), patient top clones favored TRBV06 (8/27). Patient CD4-sorted repertoires stayed more clonal than healthy ones after leukemic-clone removal.

In regard to this clone: Its antigen is as yet unknown.

The CDR3 is 14 amino acids. Germline loops: CDR1 MNHNS, CDR2 SASEGT. The V end was cut by 2 bases, the J end by 7 bases, with 12 bases between. The survey-level immunoSEQ assay was used. Assay used: immunoSEQ multiplex PCR; TCRdb lists only in-frame clones, some missing. This table holds approximately 28,000 clones, around 90% found once. The sequence derives from a human donor in good health. The gene calls are TRBV6-1 and TRBJ1-5; no definite D call. Sequencing was carried out using CD4+ T cells from blood buffy coats. CDR3 bases: TGTGCCAGCAGTGAATTAGGAGGAGGACAGCCCCAGCATTTT. It specifies CASSELGGGQPQHF.